Here is one TCR beta chain with its context. Its matching antigen is unknown. The sample belongs to a study of cytomegalovirus exposure and HLA in healthy donors. Assay used: immunoSEQ multiplex PCR; TCRdb lists only in-frame clones, some missing. The data show about 120,000 clones, about 88% seen once. The V gene end was trimmed by 5 bases and the J gene end by 1 base; junction bases not matched to a gene: 8. Germline V gives CDR1 SGHAT, CDR2 FQNNGV. This CDR3 contains 17 residues. Study-wide findings and caveats: As confirmed in vitro, a few CMV-associated chains were specific for CMV antigens. Reportedly, cytomegalovirus status was diagnosed with high sensitivity and specificity.

The receptor comes from a woman aged 18-29 years in good health and CMV-seronegative. The gene calls are TRBV11-2 and TRBJ1-2, with TRBD1 matching over 12 bases. The sample consisted of PBMCs. The CDR3 is CASSPGGTGGSNYGYTF. CDR3 DNA: TGTGCCAGCAGCCCAGGGGGGACAGGGGGCAGTAACTATGGCTACACCTTC. Looking up the rest from reference TRBV11-2 and TRBJ1-2 gives the full variable domain: EAGVAQSPRYKIIEKRQSVAFWCNPISGHATLYWYQQILGQGPKLLIQFQNNGVVDDSQLPKDRFSAERLKGVDSTLKIQPAKLEDSAVYLCASSPGGTGGSNYGYTFGSGTRLTVV.